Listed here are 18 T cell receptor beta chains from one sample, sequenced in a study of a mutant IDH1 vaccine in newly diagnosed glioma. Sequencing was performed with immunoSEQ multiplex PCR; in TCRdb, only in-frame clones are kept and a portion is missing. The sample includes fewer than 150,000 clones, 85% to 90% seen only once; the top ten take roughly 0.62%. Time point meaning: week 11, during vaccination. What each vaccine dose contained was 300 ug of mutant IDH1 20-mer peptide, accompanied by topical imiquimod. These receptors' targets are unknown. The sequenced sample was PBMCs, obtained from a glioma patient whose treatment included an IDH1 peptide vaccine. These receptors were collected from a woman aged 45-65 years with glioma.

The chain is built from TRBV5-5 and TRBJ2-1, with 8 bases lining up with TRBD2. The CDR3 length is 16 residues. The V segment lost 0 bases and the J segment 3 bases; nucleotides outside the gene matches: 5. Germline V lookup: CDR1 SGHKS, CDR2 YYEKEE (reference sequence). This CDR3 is CASSLGLAGYYNEQFF. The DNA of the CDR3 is TGTGCCAGCAGCTTGGGGCTAGCGGGTTACTACAATGAGCAGTTCTTC.

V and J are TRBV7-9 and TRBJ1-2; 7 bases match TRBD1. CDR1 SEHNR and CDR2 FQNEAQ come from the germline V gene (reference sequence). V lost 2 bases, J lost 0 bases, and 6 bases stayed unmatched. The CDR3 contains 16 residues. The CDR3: CASSLFGDSPNYGYTF. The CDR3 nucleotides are TGTGCCAGCAGCTTATTTGGGGACAGCCCTAACTATGGCTACACCTTC.

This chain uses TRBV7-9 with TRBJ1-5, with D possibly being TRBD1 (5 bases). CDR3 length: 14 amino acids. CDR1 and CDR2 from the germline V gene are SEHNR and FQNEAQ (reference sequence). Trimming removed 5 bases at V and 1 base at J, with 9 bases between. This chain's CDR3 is CASSGGASNQPQHF. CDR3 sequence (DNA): TGTGCCAGCAGCGGCGGGGCAAGCAATCAGCCCCAGCATTTT. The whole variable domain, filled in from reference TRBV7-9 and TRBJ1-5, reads DTGVSQNPRHKITKRGQNVTFRCDPISEHNRLYWYRQTLGQGPEFLTYFQNEAQLEKSRLLSDRFSAERPKGSFSTLEIQRTEQGDSAMYLCASSGGASNQPQHFGDGTRLSIL.

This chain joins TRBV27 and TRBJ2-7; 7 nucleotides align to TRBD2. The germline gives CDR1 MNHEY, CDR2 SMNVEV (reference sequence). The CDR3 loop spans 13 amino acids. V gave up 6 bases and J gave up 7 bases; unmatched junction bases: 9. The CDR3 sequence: CASRFAREGEQYF. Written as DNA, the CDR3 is TGTGCCAGCAGATTTGCAAGGGAGGGGGAGCAGTACTTC.

The CDR3: CASSWRGSNQPQHF. DNA for the CDR3: TGTGCCAGCAGTTGGCGGGGTAGCAATCAGCCCCAGCATTTT. The chain carries TRBV28 and TRBJ1-5; unclear D gene. Germline V gives CDR1 MDHEN, CDR2 SYDVKM. Trimming removed 4 bases from V and 0 bases from J, with 7 bases in between. The CDR3 spans 14 residues.

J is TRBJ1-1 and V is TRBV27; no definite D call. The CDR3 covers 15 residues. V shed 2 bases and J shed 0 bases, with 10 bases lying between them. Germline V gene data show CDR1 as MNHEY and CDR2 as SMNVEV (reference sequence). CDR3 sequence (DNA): TGTGCCAGCAGTTTAGGGCAGACCCTGAACACTGAAGCTTTCTTT. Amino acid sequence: CASSLGQTLNTEAFF.

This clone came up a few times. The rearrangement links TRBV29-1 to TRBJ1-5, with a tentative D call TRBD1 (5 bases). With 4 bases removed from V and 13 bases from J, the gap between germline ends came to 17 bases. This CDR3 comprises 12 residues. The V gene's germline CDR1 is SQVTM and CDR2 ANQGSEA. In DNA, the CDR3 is TGCAGCGTTGCAAGTCCCCGCGGGGGTCAGCATTTT. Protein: CSVASPRGGQHF.

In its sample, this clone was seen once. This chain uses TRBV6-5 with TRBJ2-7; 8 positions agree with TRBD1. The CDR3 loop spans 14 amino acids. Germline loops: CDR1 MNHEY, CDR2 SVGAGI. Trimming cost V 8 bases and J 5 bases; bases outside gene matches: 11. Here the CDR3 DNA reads TGTGCCAGCGATAAATCCGGACAGGGTCACGAGCAGTACTTC. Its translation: CASDKSGQGHEQYF.

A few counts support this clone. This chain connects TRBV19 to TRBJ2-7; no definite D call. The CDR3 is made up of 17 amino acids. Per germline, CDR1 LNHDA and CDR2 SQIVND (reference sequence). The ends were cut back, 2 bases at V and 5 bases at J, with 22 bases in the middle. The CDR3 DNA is TGTGCCAGTAGTATACGGGTTAGCCCCATAGGAAAAGACGAGCAGTACTTC. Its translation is CASSIRVSPIGKDEQYF.

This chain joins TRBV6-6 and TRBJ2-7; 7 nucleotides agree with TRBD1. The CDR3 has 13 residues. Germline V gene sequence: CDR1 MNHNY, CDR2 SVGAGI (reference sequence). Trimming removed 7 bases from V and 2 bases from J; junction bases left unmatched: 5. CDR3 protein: CASNPTGAYEQYF. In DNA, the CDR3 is TGTGCCAGCAATCCCACAGGGGCCTACGAGCAGTACTTC.

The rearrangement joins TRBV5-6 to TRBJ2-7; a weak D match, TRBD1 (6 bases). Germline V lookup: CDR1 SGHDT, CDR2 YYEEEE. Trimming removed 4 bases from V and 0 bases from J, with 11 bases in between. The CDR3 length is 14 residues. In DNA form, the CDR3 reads TGTGCCAGCAGCCGTGGGGACATCTCCTACGAGCAGTACTTC. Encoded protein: CASSRGDISYEQYF.

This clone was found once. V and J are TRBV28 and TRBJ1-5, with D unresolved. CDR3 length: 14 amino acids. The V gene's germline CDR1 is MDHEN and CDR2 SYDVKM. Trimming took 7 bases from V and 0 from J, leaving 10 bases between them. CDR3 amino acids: CASTPRNSNQPQHF. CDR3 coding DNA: TGTGCCAGCACCCCCCGGAATAGCAATCAGCCCCAGCATTTT.

The CDR3 bases are TGTGCCAGCAGTGACTCGGGAGGGGCCGGGGAGCTGTTTTTT. Protein sequence: CASSDSGGAGELFF. The chain couples TRBV6-4 to TRBJ2-2; TRBD2 aligns across 7 bases. CDR1 is MRHNA, CDR2 SNTAGT, per germline. The CDR3 spans 14 residues. The J segment lost 6 bases and the V segment lost 0 bases, leaving 1 base of the junction unmatched.

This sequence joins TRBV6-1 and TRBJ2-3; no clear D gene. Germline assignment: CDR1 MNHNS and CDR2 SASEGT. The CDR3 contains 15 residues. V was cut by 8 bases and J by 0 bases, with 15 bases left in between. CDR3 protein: CASSSPAASTDTQYF. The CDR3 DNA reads TGTGCCAGCTCCTCTCCGGCGGCAAGCACAGATACGCAGTATTTT.

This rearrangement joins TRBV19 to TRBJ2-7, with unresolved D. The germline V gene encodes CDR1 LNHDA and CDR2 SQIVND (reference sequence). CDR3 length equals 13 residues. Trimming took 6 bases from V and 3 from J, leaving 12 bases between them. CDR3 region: CASRGPTGYEQYF. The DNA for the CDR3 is TGTGCCAGTAGAGGCCCAACGGGCTACGAGCAGTACTTC.

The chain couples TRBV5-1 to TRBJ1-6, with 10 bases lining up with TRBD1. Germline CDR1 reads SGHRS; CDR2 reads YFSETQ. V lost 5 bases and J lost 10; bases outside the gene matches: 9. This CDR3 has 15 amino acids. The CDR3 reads CASRFGTGVDSPLHF. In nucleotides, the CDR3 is TGCGCCAGCAGATTCGGGACAGGGGTAGACTCACCCCTCCACTTT.

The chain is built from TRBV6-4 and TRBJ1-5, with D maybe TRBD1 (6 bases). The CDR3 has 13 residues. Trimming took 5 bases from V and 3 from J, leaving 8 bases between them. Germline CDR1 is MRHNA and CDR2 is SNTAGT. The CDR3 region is CASSPGANQPQHF. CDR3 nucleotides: TGTGCCAGCAGTCCAGGGGCCAATCAGCCCCAGCATTTT.

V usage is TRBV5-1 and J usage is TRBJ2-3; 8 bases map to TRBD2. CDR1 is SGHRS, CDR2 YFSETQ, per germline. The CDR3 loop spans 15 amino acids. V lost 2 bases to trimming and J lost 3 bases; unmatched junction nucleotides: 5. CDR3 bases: TGCGCCAGCAGCTTCGCGGGAGGAGGTACAGATACGCAGTATTTT. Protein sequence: CASSFAGGGTDTQYF. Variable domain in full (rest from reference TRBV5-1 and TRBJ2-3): KAGVTQTPRYLIKTRGQQVTLSCSPISGHRSVSWYQQTPGQGLQFLFEYFSETQRNKGNFPGRFSGRQFSNSRSEMNVSTLELGDSALYLCASSFAGGGTDTQYFGPGTRLTVL.